This record covers a single TCR beta chain. Its specificity is unknown. Tagging with unique molecular identifiers was a feature of the TCR beta cDNA libraries. MiXCR, applied by TCRdb to the PCR reads, yields one record per CDR3 protein. The profile shows hundreds of thousands of distinct CDR3 sequences, 25% to 30% of them singletons. The sample comes from a study of post-analysis software for immune sequencing data. Study outcomes and limitations: Among four or five TRBV segments more frequent in patients than controls were TRBV5-6, TRBV5-1 and TRBV20-1.

Between the trimmed V and J ends, which lost 6 bases and 3 bases, there was a span of 12 bases. The CDR3 loop spans 14 amino acids. The sequencing input was blood. V usage is TRBV12-3 or TRBV12-4 and J usage is TRBJ2-4; D is perhaps TRBD1 (5 bases). The origin of this receptor is a girl aged 10-17 years with multiple sclerosis. The CDR3 is CASRPGAIKNIQYF. CDR3 in DNA: TGTGCCAGCAGGCCTGGGGCGATCAAAAACATTCAGTACTTC.